These 32 T cell receptor beta chains were sequenced from one sample in a study of T-cell reconstitution after alpha-beta-depleted transplantation in children. Unique molecular identifiers were incorporated during preparation of the TCRbeta library. TCRdb redid the calling of the PCR reads with MiXCR, one entry per CDR3 protein. The sample carries about 70,000 distinct CDR3 sequences, 11% recorded once. Sequenced material: PBMCs, taken before TCRalphabeta/CD19-depleted stem cell transplant. All receptors come from a boy aged 5-17 years with acute myeloid leukemia, due to receive a stem cell transplant.

This clonotype was detected many times. The CDR3 sequence is CASSLAYQGRTRQLTGYTF. Written as DNA, the CDR3 is TGTGCCAGCAGCTTAGCGTATCAGGGAAGGACTAGACAACTAACTGGCTACACCTTC. This rearrangement joins TRBV7-2 to TRBJ1-2; D perhaps matches TRBD1 (5 bases). Trimming pared 0 bases from V and 7 bases from J, leaving 27 bases between. Germline lookup yields CDR1 SGHTA and CDR2 FQGNSA. The CDR3 spans 19 residues.

This clonotype came up many times. The chain uses TRBV6-5 and TRBJ2-2; D is uncertain. The CDR3 consists of 17 residues. Germline V CDR1 and CDR2: MNHEY, SVGAGI. Trimming removed 0 bases from V and 5 bases from J, with 16 bases in between. CDR3 residues: CASSYSAPRMRTGELFF. In nucleotides, the CDR3 is TGTGCCAGCAGTTACTCGGCACCAAGGATGCGGACCGGGGAGCTGTTTTTT.

This clonotype was seen many times. The J gene is TRBJ1-2, the V gene TRBV29-1; D not certain. CDR1 SQVTM and CDR2 ANQGSEA come from the germline V gene. Trimming cost V 2 bases and J 7 bases, with 14 bases left between them. The length of the CDR3 is 13 residues. CDR3 sequence reads: CSVERAGVGGYTF. Written as DNA, the CDR3 is TGCAGCGTTGAAAGGGCGGGAGTTGGTGGCTACACCTTC.

The genes are TRBV19 and TRBJ1-1; D gene unclear. This CDR3 comprises 12 residues. Germline V gene data show CDR1 as LNHDA and CDR2 as SQIVND (reference sequence). V was pared by 6 bases and J by 0 bases, with 5 bases between. The DNA of the CDR3 is TGTGCCAGTAGCGACTTGAACACTGAAGCTTTCTTT. Translating gives CASSDLNTEAFF.

This clonotype was seen at least ten times. This chain joins TRBV6-5 and TRBJ2-7; no clear D gene. Germline assignment: CDR1 MNHEY and CDR2 SVGAGI. The V and J ends lost 0 bases and 0 bases respectively, with 6 bases between them. The length of the CDR3 is 14 residues. CDR3 DNA sequence: TGTGCCAGCAGTTACTCAGGACCCTCCTACGAGCAGTACTTC. This translates into CASSYSGPSYEQYF.

This clonotype was detected ten times or more. The chain uses TRBV5-1 and TRBJ2-5; the match to TRBD1 covers 7 bases. J lost 5 bases, V lost 5 bases, and 12 bases had no gene match. Germline CDR1 SGHRS, CDR2 YFSETQ. The CDR3 runs 15 residues. The chain's CDR3 is CASRFWETGPETQYF. DNA of the CDR3: TGCGCCAGCAGGTTTTGGGAGACAGGGCCTGAGACCCAGTACTTC.

The chain uses TRBV2 and TRBJ2-6; no firm D call. Trimming took 3 bases from V and 1 from J, leaving 4 bases between them. The CDR3 runs 14 residues. Germline-derived CDR1 and CDR2 are SNHLY and FYNNEI. In DNA, the CDR3 is TGTGCCAGCAGTGACACTTCTGGGGCCAACGTCCTGACTTTC. As protein: CASSDTSGANVLTF.

In its sample, this clonotype was seen many times. The rearrangement joins TRBV20-1 to TRBJ2-5; D is tentatively TRBD1 or TRBD2 (5 bases each). The CDR3 is 17 amino acids. V gave up 0 bases and J gave up 0 bases, with 17 bases separating them. The germline V gene encodes CDR1 DFQATT and CDR2 SNEGSKA (reference sequence). DNA of the CDR3: TGCAGTGCTAGAGATCTAGACAGAGTGCGGGACCAAGAGACCCAGTACTTC. Translated, it gives CSARDLDRVRDQETQYF.

This clonotype has ten or more counts. The J gene is TRBJ2-7, the V gene TRBV7-9; no clear D gene. V lost 6 bases and J 0 bases, leaving 12 bases between the germline ends. CDR3 length equals 14 residues. Germline CDR1 reads SEHNR; CDR2 reads FQNEAQ (reference sequence). The CDR3 DNA is TGTGCCAGCAGGTCCCCTAGTAGCTCCTACGAGCAGTACTTC. This codes for CASRSPSSSYEQYF.

This clonotype appeared many times. The chain is built from TRBV29-1 and TRBJ2-3; perhaps D is TRBD1 or TRBD2 (6 bases each). Trimming took 0 bases from V and 6 from J, leaving 19 bases between them. The germline V gene encodes CDR1 SQVTM and CDR2 ANQGSEA. The CDR3 sequence is 16 residues long. CDR3 in amino acids: CSVEDRGFSGADTQYF. The CDR3 DNA follows: TGCAGCGTTGAAGATCGGGGCTTCTCGGGGGCGGATACGCAGTATTTT.

This clonotype was counted ten times or more. The gene calls are TRBV5-1 and TRBJ2-3; TRBD2 aligns across 7 bases. The V segment lost 0 bases and the J segment 1 base; nucleotides outside the gene matches: 2. There are 15 residues in the CDR3. Germline values: CDR1 SGHRS, CDR2 YFSETQ. The CDR3 nucleotides are TGCGCCAGCAGCTTGGTGGCGGGGGGCACAGATACGCAGTATTTT. Translation: CASSLVAGGTDTQYF.

This clonotype appeared many times. CDR3 residues: CASSLNSLVLEQFF. Here the CDR3 DNA reads TGTGCCAGCAGCTTAAATTCCCTCGTACTGGAGCAGTTCTTC. The chain combines TRBV7-2 with TRBJ2-1; D ambiguous. The V end was cut by 2 bases, the J end by 10 bases, with 15 bases between. This CDR3 is built from 14 residues. In germline, CDR1 is SGHTA, CDR2 FQGNSA.

Many counts were recorded for this clonotype. V and J are TRBV10-3 and TRBJ2-1, with TRBD2 matching over 10 bases. Germline-derived CDR1 and CDR2 are ENHRY and SYGVKD. The CDR3 is 17 amino acids. V dropped 4 bases and J dropped 0; count of bases not matched to a gene: 6. For the CDR3, the DNA is TGTGCCATCAGTGCTAGCGGGGGAACCCGCTCCTACAATGAGCAGTTCTTC. Translating it yields CAISASGGTRSYNEQFF.

Ten or more counts support this clonotype. CDR3 DNA: TGTGCCATCAGTGAGTTTGGGTCCAGGGAGAGTGAGCAGTTCTTC. Its protein is CAISEFGSRESEQFF. J is TRBJ2-1 and V is TRBV10-3; TRBD1 or TRBD2 may be the D gene (5 bases each). This CDR3 comprises 15 residues. The germline V and J ends were trimmed by 1 base and 9 bases, with 16 bases remaining between them. Germline V gives CDR1 ENHRY, CDR2 SYGVKD.

At least ten counts were recorded for this clonotype. The J gene is TRBJ1-1, the V gene TRBV5-5, with D possibly matching TRBD1 (5 bases). The CDR3 has 16 amino acids. Germline-derived CDR1 and CDR2 are SGHKS and YYEKEE (reference sequence). V was clipped by 4 bases and J by 1 base, with 17 bases between them. CDR3 amino acids: CASSVGAGLPNTEAFF. The CDR3 region has the DNA TGTGCCAGCAGCGTCGGAGCGGGACTGCCGAACACTGAAGCTTTCTTT.

This clonotype has at least ten counts. The chain joins TRBV5-1 to TRBJ1-4; D is unresolved. Trimming removed 0 bases from V and 7 bases from J, with 13 bases in between. The V gene's germline CDR1 is SGHRS and CDR2 YFSETQ. CDR3 size: 15 residues. In DNA form, the CDR3 reads TGCGCCAGCAGCTTGGGTACGGGGTTCGGTGAAAAACTGTTTTTT. Its protein is CASSLGTGFGEKLFF.

There are many counts of this clonotype. The V and J genes are TRBV28 and TRBJ1-1; weak D call: TRBD1 (5 bases). V lost 6 bases and J lost 0, with 11 bases in between. The CDR3 is made up of 14 amino acids. Per germline, CDR1 MDHEN and CDR2 SYDVKM. CDR3 protein: CASRHQTVNTEAFF. CDR3 nucleotide sequence: TGTGCCAGCAGGCATCAGACAGTGAACACTGAAGCTTTCTTT.

In its sample, this clonotype was seen a few times. This chain uses TRBV24-1 with TRBJ2-5; possibly TRBD1 for D (8 bases). The CDR3 extends over 18 amino acids. The V gene's germline CDR1 is KGHDR and CDR2 SFDVKD. V was clipped by 5 bases and J by 1 base, with 22 bases between them. CDR3 protein: CATSGAGGSGASQETQYF. The CDR3 DNA reads TGTGCCACCAGTGGGGCAGGGGGCAGCGGGGCATCCCAAGAGACCCAGTACTTC.

This clonotype was picked up many times. V usage is TRBV7-2 and J usage is TRBJ2-1; TRBD1 agrees at 7 bases. V lost 2 bases to trimming and J lost 4 bases; unmatched junction nucleotides: 8. The CDR3 runs 16 residues. Germline lookup yields CDR1 SGHTA and CDR2 FQGNSA. CDR3 nucleotides: TGTGCCAGCAGCTTACGCCAACAGGGGTCATACAATGAGCAGTTCTTC. The encoded protein is CASSLRQQGSYNEQFF.

This clonotype was seen ten or more times. The chain recombines TRBV5-1 with TRBJ2-1; TRBD2 aligns across 13 bases. CDR1 SGHRS and CDR2 YFSETQ come from the germline V gene. This CDR3 is 18 amino acids long. V lost 2 bases, J lost 8 bases, and 13 bases stayed unmatched. The CDR3 region is CASSFVGTSGTQPHEQFF. CDR3 nucleotide sequence: TGCGCCAGCAGCTTCGTAGGGACTAGCGGGACCCAGCCCCATGAGCAGTTCTTC. Based on the CDR3 plus reference TRBV5-1 and TRBJ2-1, the full variable domain is KAGVTQTPRYLIKTRGQQVTLSCSPISGHRSVSWYQQTPGQGLQFLFEYFSETQRNKGNFPGRFSGRQFSNSRSEMNVSTLELGDSALYLCASSFVGTSGTQPHEQFFGPGTRLTVL.

The CDR3 nucleotides read TGTGCCAGCAGCCAAGATTTGGGGATCCAGGAAAAACTGTTTTTT. It encodes CASSQDLGIQEKLFF. The rearrangement uses TRBV14 and TRBJ1-4; D remains ambiguous. V was trimmed by 0 bases and J by 8 bases, leaving 13 bases between them. The CDR3 has 15 amino acids. Germline-derived CDR1 and CDR2 are SGHDN and FVKESK.

This clonotype appeared many times. This sequence joins TRBV7-2 and TRBJ2-2; D unclear. V shed 1 base and J shed 0 bases, with 12 bases lying between them. CDR3 size: 17 residues. Germline V lookup: CDR1 SGHTA, CDR2 FQGNSA. The CDR3 region has the DNA TGTGCCAGCAGCTTAGGGTTGTGGTCCACGAACACCGGGGAGCTGTTTTTT. This translates into CASSLGLWSTNTGELFF.

This clonotype was seen ten or more times. This sequence joins TRBV9 and TRBJ2-3, with D possibly called TRBD1 or TRBD2 (6 bases each). V lost 2 bases, J lost 2 bases, and 12 bases lay in between. CDR1 and CDR2 from the germline V gene are SGDLS and YYNGEE. The CDR3 length is 15 residues. CDR3 DNA: TGTGCCAGCAGCGTGCGGGACACCTACACAGATACGCAGTATTTT. It codes for CASSVRDTYTDTQYF.

Ten or more counts support this clonotype. The chain carries TRBV5-1 and TRBJ2-3, with 9 bases matching TRBD2. The CDR3 has 16 amino acids. The V and J ends lost 3 bases and 5 bases, in that order; junction bases with no gene match: 10. Germline CDR1 and CDR2: SGHRS and YFSETQ. For the CDR3, the DNA is TGCGCCAGCAGCTCGACTACGACTAGCGGTGGAGATACGCAGTATTTT. Translated, it gives CASSSTTTSGGDTQYF.

This clonotype was detected many times. The chain uses TRBV6-2 or TRBV6-3 and TRBJ1-1, with no clear D. Trimming stripped 7 bases from V and 4 bases from J, with 13 bases between. Per the germline V gene, CDR1 is MNHEY and CDR2 is SVGEGT. The CDR3 sequence is 13 residues long. The CDR3 sequence is CASTLREFTEAFF. CDR3 bases: TGTGCCAGCACCCTAAGGGAGTTCACTGAAGCTTTCTTT.

This clonotype was recorded many times. The gene calls are TRBV12-3 or TRBV12-4 and TRBJ2-1; 7 nucleotides agree with TRBD2. The CDR3 totals 16 residues. V shed 3 bases, J shed 7 bases, and the junction held 12 bases outside the gene matches. CDR3 coding DNA: TGTGCCAGCAGTTTGAGGTCGGGGAGGGCCCCAAATGAGCAGTTCTTC. Its translation: CASSLRSGRAPNEQFF.

Ten or more counts support this clonotype. This chain joins TRBV20-1 and TRBJ1-1; D call uncertain. The V gene's germline CDR1 is DFQATT and CDR2 SNEGSKA (reference sequence). The CDR3 totals 13 residues. The germline V and J ends were trimmed by 0 bases and 0 bases, with 5 bases remaining between them. The CDR3 spells CSARDSMNTEAFF. The DNA for the CDR3 is TGCAGTGCTAGAGACAGTATGAACACTGAAGCTTTCTTT.

In this sample, this clonotype turned up many times. The chain has TRBV20-1 and TRBJ1-3; possibly TRBD1 for D (6 bases). This CDR3 has 15 residues. V was clipped by 3 bases and J by 0 bases, with 12 bases between them. The germline V gene encodes CDR1 DFQATT and CDR2 SNEGSKA (reference sequence). As DNA, the CDR3 is TGCAGTGCTAGCCGAACAGGGAGCTCTGGAAACACCATATATTTT. Protein: CSASRTGSSGNTIYF.

This clonotype was observed many times. V usage is TRBV25-1 and J usage is TRBJ2-7, with 7 bases that match TRBD1. CDR3 length: 17 residues. Germline V gene lookup returns CDR1 MGHDK and CDR2 SYGVNS. With 3 bases clipped from V and 0 bases from J, the junction kept 11 bases outside the gene matches. Here the CDR3 reads CASSDPLQGPDSYEQYF. CDR3 nucleotide sequence: TGTGCCAGCAGTGATCCTTTACAGGGGCCTGACTCCTACGAGCAGTACTTC.

This clonotype was detected many times. The chain combines TRBV24-1 with TRBJ2-1; TRBD2 is a possible D gene (6 bases). The CDR3 is made up of 16 amino acids. Germline V gene lookup returns CDR1 KGHDR and CDR2 SFDVKD. Trimming removed 2 bases at V and 0 bases at J, with 10 bases between. This CDR3 reads CATSDSAGISYNEQFF. In DNA, the CDR3 is TGTGCCACCAGTGATTCCGCGGGAATCTCCTACAATGAGCAGTTCTTC.

The chain carries TRBV7-2 and TRBJ2-2; 10 bases agree with TRBD2. With 6 bases clipped from V and 4 bases from J, the junction kept 2 bases outside the gene matches. This CDR3 region has 14 residues. Germline V gene sequence: CDR1 SGHTA, CDR2 FQGNSA. CDR3 region: CASRGLATTGELFF. In DNA form, the CDR3 reads TGTGCCAGCAGGGGACTAGCGACCACCGGGGAGCTGTTTTTT. Supplemented by reference TRBV7-2 and TRBJ2-2, the full variable domain reads GAGVSQSPSNKVTEKGKDVELRCDPISGHTALYWYRQSLGQGLEFLIYFQGNSAPDKSGLPSDRFSAERTGGSVSTLTIQRTQQEDSAVYLCASRGLATTGELFFGEGSRLTVL.

In its sample, this clonotype was seen a few times. The chain recombines TRBV11-1 with TRBJ2-2; 9 bases are a match to TRBD2. The junction had 7 bases not matched to a gene; V was cut back by 7 bases and J by 4 bases. The germline V gene has CDR1 SGHAT and CDR2 FQDESV (reference sequence). The CDR3 contains 15 residues. CDR3 sequence reads: CASIPNSGGTGELFF. In DNA form, the CDR3 reads TGTGCCAGCATCCCAAATAGCGGGGGCACCGGGGAGCTGTTTTTT.